The subject of this entry is one TCR beta chain. TCRdb re-derived calls from the RT-PCR reads in MiXCR, one entry per CDR3 protein. The sample shows around 200,000 distinct CDR3 sequences, over 30% of them seen only once. The sample is drawn from a study of patients and donors after allogeneic stem cell transplantation. The germline gives CDR1 ENHRY, CDR2 SYGVKD. This CDR3 has 15 amino acids. V shed 5 bases and J 5 bases; nucleotides not matched to a gene: 6. The receptor was derived from a human donor who was either an allogeneic HSCT recipient or a stem cell or donor lymphocyte infusion donor (not recorded which). It is not recorded whose cells these are; they may come from a transplant donor. The chain couples TRBV10-3 to TRBJ1-5; 10 bases fit TRBD1. The sample comprised blood, either unsorted or a sorted T cell fraction (not recorded which). CDR3 protein: CAISRQGAGDQPQHF. In DNA form, the CDR3 reads TGTGCCATCAGTCGACAGGGGGCCGGGGATCAGCCCCAGCATTTT.